This TCR beta chain stems from a study of T cells in Graves' hyperthyroidism and ophthalmopathy. In making diagnoses, clinical symptoms, serum thyroxine and TRAb, thyroid ultrasound and orbital computed tomography were all used. About this clonotype itself: Its antigen is as yet unknown.

Study results and limitations: Stable hyperthyroidism was told apart from ophthalmopathy by a model built on 13 V-J features.

Germline V gives CDR1 LNHDA, CDR2 SQIVND (reference sequence). This CDR3 comprises 13 residues. The ends lost 9 bases at V and 4 bases at J; junction bases unmatched: 8. There were TCR beta CDR3 regions amplified from RNA transcripts. Initially, a first-round RT-PCR of the TCR CDR3 employed the HTBI primer set. TCRdb recomputed calls from the multiplex PCR reads with MiXCR, one row per CDR3 protein. Of 600,000 to 900,000 distinct CDR3 sequences listed, about 16% were seen once; the top ten hold around 7.7%. The origin of this receptor is a man between 18 and 29 years old with Graves' hyperthyroidism. Sequencing was carried out using blood. The chain links TRBV19 to TRBJ2-7, with TRBD1 matching 8 bases. CDR3 amino acids: CASGPGQAYEQYF. In DNA form, the CDR3 reads TGTGCCAGCGGACCGGGACAGGCGTACGAGCAGTACTTC. Complete variable domain (other parts from reference TRBV19 and TRBJ2-7): DGGITQSPKYLFRKEGQNVTLSCEQNLNHDAMYWYRQDPGQGLRLIYYSQIVNDFQKGDIAEGYSVSREKKESFPLTVTSAQKNPTAFYLCASGPGQAYEQYFGPGTRLTVT.